This TCR beta chain is drawn from a study of regulatory T cells in long-lasting Graves disease. This clonotype was seen a handful of times. The time point here: newly diagnosed GD, antithyroid drugs for less than 3 months. PBMCs provided the RNA from which the TCR library was made. CDR1 is SNHLY and CDR2 is FYNNEI in the germline V gene. The V end lost 3 bases, the J end lost 10 bases, and 20 bases lay between the germline ends. The CDR3 length is 15 residues. Assembly of TCR beta libraries relied on iRepertoire HTBI primers together with Arm-PCR of CDR3 regions. TCRdb reanalysed the multiplex PCR reads using MiXCR and keeps one entry per CDR3 protein. The sample has a few hundred thousand distinct CDR3 sequences, about 10% seen once. These data were likewise used in another study, on T cells in Graves' hyperthyroidism and ophthalmopathy.

The sequencing here drew on peripheral blood mononuclear cells (PBMCs), taken at new diagnosis, from a patient treated with antithyroid drugs. The chain couples TRBV2 to TRBJ2-3; a possible D gene is TRBD1 (5 bases). This receptor was identified in a woman aged 18-35 years with Graves disease. The CDR3 nucleotides read TGTGCCAGCAGTGACCGCCGGATAGGGGTAAATGCGCAGTATTTT. It is translated as CASSDRRIGVNAQYF.